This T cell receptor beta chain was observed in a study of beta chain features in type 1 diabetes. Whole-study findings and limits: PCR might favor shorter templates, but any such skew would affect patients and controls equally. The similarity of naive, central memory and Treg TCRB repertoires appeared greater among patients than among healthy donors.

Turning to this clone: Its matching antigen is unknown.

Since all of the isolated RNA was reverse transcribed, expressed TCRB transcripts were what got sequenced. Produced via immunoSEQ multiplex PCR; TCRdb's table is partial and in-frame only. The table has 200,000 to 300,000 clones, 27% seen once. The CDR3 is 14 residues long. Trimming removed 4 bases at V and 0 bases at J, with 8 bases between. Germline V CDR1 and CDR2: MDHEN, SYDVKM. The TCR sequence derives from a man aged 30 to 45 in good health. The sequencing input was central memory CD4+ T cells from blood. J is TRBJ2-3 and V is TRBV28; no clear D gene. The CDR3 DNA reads TGTGCCAGCAGTTCCTATCCTAGCACAGATACGCAGTATTTT. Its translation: CASSSYPSTDTQYF. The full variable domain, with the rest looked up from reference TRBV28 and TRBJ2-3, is DVKVTQSSRYLVKRTGEKVFLECVQDMDHENMFWYRQDPGLGLRLIYFSYDVKMKEKGDIPEGYSVSREKKERFSLILESASTNQTSMYLCASSSYPSTDTQYFGPGTRLTVL.